The entry below describes one TCR beta chain. Losses at the gene ends were 3 bases for V and 7 bases for J; bases not matched to a gene: 9. CDR1 is LNHDA and CDR2 is SQIVND in the germline V gene (reference sequence). The CDR3 consists of 15 residues. The data originate from a study of T cell responses to AZD1222 COVID-19 vaccine. Researchers grouped second doses given at about 4 or about 12 weeks into one pool. The protocol was immunoSEQ multiplex PCR, while the TCRdb copy is restricted to in-frame clones and leaves out a portion. This repertoire shows just under 75,000 clones, over 60% found once; its top ten account for around 48%.

The sequence came from an adult who received the AZD1222 COVID-19 vaccine. The chain combines TRBV19 with TRBJ2-1; TRBD2 matches 7 bases. Sequenced material: peripheral blood, taken 28 days after the second AZD1222 dose. CDR3 in amino acids: CASSIGGRAGNEQFF. CDR3 nucleotide sequence: TGTGCCAGTAGTATTGGGGGGAGGGCCGGGAATGAGCAGTTCTTC.